The 32 T cell receptor beta chains in this list originate from one sample, sequenced in a study of blood T cell repertoires in COVID-19. Measured with immunoSEQ multiplex PCR; TCRdb has only the in-frame clones, and not every one. The sample lists more than 150,000 clones, approximately 87% occurring once. Sequenced input: peripheral blood. All receptors come from a woman in her seventies with acute or convalescent COVID-19.

The J gene is TRBJ2-7, the V gene TRBV6-5; 10 nucleotides agree with TRBD2. The CDR3 has 14 residues. Trimming at V came to 8 bases and at J to 3 bases, leaving 7 bases not matched to a gene. Germline CDR1 reads MNHEY; CDR2 reads SVGAGI. As DNA, the CDR3 is TGTGCCAGCTGGAGCGGGGGGGCGTTCTACGAGCAGTACTTC. Translation: CASWSGGAFYEQYF.

In this sample, this clone turned up a few times. V usage is TRBV2 and J usage is TRBJ1-5; D not certain. This CDR3 contains 13 residues. The germline V and J ends were trimmed by 8 bases and 3 bases, with 11 bases remaining between them. Germline V gene data show CDR1 as SNHLY and CDR2 as FYNNEI. The CDR3 bases are TGTGCCAGCGGCCCGGAGGTCAATCAGCCCCAGCATTTT. Residues: CASGPEVNQPQHF.

This clone was seen only a few times. The CDR3 loop is CASRRQVEAFF. In DNA, the CDR3 is TGTGCCAGCAGGAGACAGGTTGAAGCTTTCTTT. The V call is TRBV6-6, the J call TRBJ1-1, with a possible D match to TRBD1 (6 bases). The germline V gene encodes CDR1 MNHNY and CDR2 SVGAGI (reference sequence). V was shortened by 6 bases and J by 7 bases, with 9 bases between the two germline ends. The CDR3 length is 11 residues.

The V gene is TRBV7-2, the J gene TRBJ1-5; TRBD1 is a possible D gene (6 bases). Germline CDR1 SGHTA, CDR2 FQGNSA. Trimming pared 4 bases from V and 4 bases from J, leaving 11 bases between. CDR3 length: 14 amino acids. CDR3 loop: CASSSGTQNQPQHF. The CDR3 DNA sequence: TGTGCCAGCAGCTCCGGGACACAGAATCAGCCCCAGCATTTT.

V is TRBV9 and J is TRBJ2-1, with 10 nucleotides matching TRBD2. J lost 6 bases, V lost 4 bases, and 1 base had no gene match. Germline CDR1 reads SGDLS; CDR2 reads YYNGEE. This CDR3 is 13 amino acids long. The CDR3 protein is CASSKRGGNEQFF. CDR3 coding DNA: TGTGCCAGCAGCAAGCGGGGGGGCAATGAGCAGTTCTTC.

The rearrangement uses TRBV4-2 and TRBJ2-2, with a weak D call TRBD1 (5 bases). CDR3 length equals 15 residues. Looked up from germline, CDR1 is LGHNA and CDR2 is YNFKEQ. Between the trimmed V and J ends, which lost 3 bases and 4 bases, there was a span of 12 bases. As DNA, the CDR3 is TGTGCCAGCAGCCACGACAGCCGGATCACCGGGGAGCTGTTTTTT. Translated: CASSHDSRITGELFF.

CDR3 protein: CASSADSYNSPLHF. In DNA form, the CDR3 reads TGTGCCAGCAGCGCGGACAGCTATAATTCACCCCTCCACTTT. This chain links TRBV9 with TRBJ1-6, with a weak D call TRBD1 (6 bases). The V end lost 3 bases, the J end lost 3 bases, and 7 bases lay between the germline ends. This CDR3 is built from 14 residues. From germline, CDR1 is SGDLS and CDR2 YYNGEE.

DNA for the CDR3: TGTGCCAGCAGCTTAAAGACTAGCGGGAGGGAATACAATGAGCAGTTCTTC. As protein: CASSLKTSGREYNEQFF. V usage is TRBV7-9 and J usage is TRBJ2-1; TRBD2 agrees at 14 bases. The trim removed 2 bases at V and 4 bases at J, leaving 4 bases unmatched. The germline V gene has CDR1 SEHNR and CDR2 FQNEAQ (reference sequence). CDR3 length equals 17 residues.

V gene TRBV18 combines with J gene TRBJ1-6, with D maybe TRBD1 (6 bases). Germline assignment: CDR1 KGHSH and CDR2 LQKENI. The CDR3 consists of 15 residues. With 3 bases removed from V and 6 bases from J, the gap between germline ends came to 12 bases. In DNA, the CDR3 is TGTGCCAGCTCACCGGACAGTTTTGGTAATTCACCCCTCCACTTT. As protein: CASSPDSFGNSPLHF.

The chain joins TRBV24-1 to TRBJ1-2; D ambiguous. Germline V gene lookup returns CDR1 KGHDR and CDR2 SFDVKD. The V gene lost 0 bases and the J gene lost 7 bases, with 8 bases spanning the gap. The CDR3 is made up of 13 amino acids. The CDR3 here is CATSDLPNSGYTF. CDR3 nucleotide sequence: TGTGCCACCAGTGATTTGCCTAACAGTGGCTACACCTTC.

V and J are TRBV5-1 and TRBJ2-3; 12 bases match TRBD2. Trimming at V came to 4 bases and at J to 4 bases, leaving 7 bases not matched to a gene. Germline V gene sequence: CDR1 SGHRS, CDR2 YFSETQ. The CDR3 spans 16 residues. The CDR3 reads CASSTRTSGAADTQYF. The CDR3 DNA reads TGCGCCAGCAGCACCAGGACTAGCGGGGCCGCAGATACGCAGTATTTT. Combining the CDR3 with reference TRBV5-1 and TRBJ2-3 gives the whole variable domain KAGVTQTPRYLIKTRGQQVTLSCSPISGHRSVSWYQQTPGQGLQFLFEYFSETQRNKGNFPGRFSGRQFSNSRSEMNVSTLELGDSALYLCASSTRTSGAADTQYFGPGTRLTVL.

This sequence joins TRBV10-3 and TRBJ2-7; D is undetermined. Trimming removed 5 bases at V and 3 bases at J, with 5 bases between. Germline V lookup: CDR1 ENHRY, CDR2 SYGVKD. CDR3 length: 11 amino acids. DNA for the CDR3: TGTGCCATCAGTTACGGCTACGAGCAGTACTTC. This translates into CAISYGYEQYF.

This clone was seen only once. V gene TRBV7-2 combines with J gene TRBJ1-2; D may be TRBD1 (6 bases). In germline, CDR1 is SGHTA, CDR2 FQGNSA. The CDR3 loop spans 13 amino acids. The V end was cut by 5 bases, the J end by 4 bases, with 11 bases between. The CDR3 DNA sequence: TGTGCCAGCAGCCCTGGGACACGCTATGGCTACACCTTC. Its protein product is CASSPGTRYGYTF.

The chain links TRBV2 to TRBJ1-1; a possible D gene is TRBD1 (6 bases). V dropped 5 bases and J dropped 3 bases, with 16 bases sitting between them. The CDR3 is 15 amino acids. CDR1 SNHLY and CDR2 FYNNEI come from the germline V gene. CDR3 sequence reads: CASSPQGWGYTEAFF. The CDR3 nucleotides read TGTGCCAGCAGTCCACAGGGATGGGGTTACACTGAAGCTTTCTTT.

The chain couples TRBV3-1 (or the pseudogene TRBV3-2) to TRBJ2-5; D might be TRBD2 (6 bases). This CDR3 comprises 15 residues. The V gene lost 4 bases and the J gene lost 7 bases, with 19 bases spanning the gap. Germline CDR1 LGHDT, CDR2 YNNKEL (reference sequence). The CDR3 DNA reads TGTGCCAGCAGCCGCGCCGGGGGTAGCATGGGGACCCAGTACTTC. It specifies CASSRAGGSMGTQYF.

The V call is TRBV7-2, the J call TRBJ1-6; 7 nucleotides line up with TRBD1. V shed 3 bases and J 8 bases; nucleotides not matched to a gene: 7. This CDR3 has 15 residues. Per the germline V gene, CDR1 is SGHTA and CDR2 is FQGNSA. The CDR3 DNA is TGTGCCAGCAGCTTTACCGGCAGGGGGGATTCACCCCTCCACTTT. Amino acid sequence: CASSFTGRGDSPLHF.

The chain is built from TRBV18 and TRBJ1-1; unclear D gene. Germline CDR1 KGHSH, CDR2 LQKENI. Trimming removed 0 bases from V and 1 base from J, with 6 bases in between. The CDR3 is 14 residues long. CDR3 nucleotide sequence: TGTGCCAGCTCACCACCCTCAGGGAACACTGAAGCTTTCTTT. This gives the protein CASSPPSGNTEAFF.

V and J are TRBV30 and TRBJ1-2; maybe TRBD1 (5 bases). The length of the CDR3 is 12 residues. Germline V CDR1 and CDR2: GTSNPN, SVGIG (reference sequence). Trimming cost V 8 bases and J 8 bases, with 18 bases left between them. This CDR3 is CAGGRKGSGYTF. In DNA, the CDR3 is TGTGCCGGGGGACGGAAGGGGTCCGGCTACACCTTC.

The chain links TRBV7-8 to TRBJ1-6, with D perhaps matching TRBD1 (6 bases). This CDR3 has 17 residues. The ends were cut back, 5 bases at V and 0 bases at J, with 14 bases in the middle. The germline gives CDR1 SGHVS, CDR2 FQNEAQ. The CDR3 coding sequence is TGTGCCAGCAGCACCCCACTAGGGGGCTCCTATAATTCACCCCTCCACTTT. This gives the protein CASSTPLGGSYNSPLHF.

This chain joins TRBV21-1 and TRBJ2-7; TRBD1, the D gene given by the table, was not confirmed from the DNA. TRBV21-1 is marked as a pseudogene. The CDR3 consists of 13 residues. The DNA of the CDR3 is TGTGCCAGCAGCTCAGACACCTCCTACGAGCAGTACTTC. It codes for CASSSDTSYEQYF.

The chain couples TRBV4-1 to TRBJ1-4, with 7 bases aligning to TRBD1. V lost 4 bases to trimming and J lost 0 bases; unmatched junction nucleotides: 5. Germline-derived CDR1 and CDR2 are MGHRA and YSYEKL. The CDR3 runs to 16 residues. The CDR3 DNA sequence: TGCGCCAGCAGCCGAGGCACAGGGGCAACTAATGAAAAACTGTTTTTT. Protein sequence: CASSRGTGATNEKLFF.

V gene TRBV6-5 combines with J gene TRBJ1-2; D gene uncertain. CDR3 size: 13 residues. Germline V gives CDR1 MNHEY, CDR2 SVGAGI. V was pared by 8 bases and J by 7 bases, with 17 bases between. Here the CDR3 DNA reads TGTGCCAGCTTTACTGAAAGAGTCGCTGGCTACACCTTC. Its protein product is CASFTERVAGYTF.

The V gene is TRBV19, the J gene TRBJ1-3, with TRBD1 as a possible D gene (6 bases). CDR1 and CDR2 (germline): LNHDA, SQIVND (reference sequence). Trimming removed 5 bases at V and 2 bases at J, with 13 bases between. This CDR3 has 15 amino acids. This CDR3 is CASSPPGGAGNTIYF. The CDR3 DNA sequence: TGTGCCAGTAGTCCCCCGGGGGGCGCTGGAAACACCATATATTTT.

The rearrangement uses TRBV6-5 and TRBJ1-5; D possibly corresponds to TRBD1 (5 bases). Germline CDR1 is MNHEY and CDR2 is SVGAGI. The V end lost 7 bases, the J end lost 9 bases, and 13 bases lay between the germline ends. CDR3 size: 12 residues. Here the CDR3 DNA reads TGTGCCAGCAATCCCCAGGGTCGGCCCCAGCATTTT. This gives the protein CASNPQGRPQHF.

The V and J genes are TRBV5-6 and TRBJ1-6; 10 bases match TRBD1. J gave up 7 bases and V 5 bases, and 9 bases lay outside the gene matches. CDR3 length: 16 residues. CDR1 and CDR2 from the germline V gene are SGHDT and YYEEEE. The CDR3 DNA reads as TGTGCCAGCAGGCAACTCGACAGGGGGCAAAATTCACCCCTCCACTTT. Its translation: CASRQLDRGQNSPLHF.

V is TRBV28 and J is TRBJ2-7; possible D gene TRBD2, 5 bases. Trimming took off 4 bases at V and 4 bases at J, with 17 bases between the two ends. The CDR3 runs to 15 residues. Germline-derived CDR1 and CDR2 are MDHEN and SYDVKM. The CDR3 bases are TGTGCCAGCAGTTCCCCCGGGGTAGCAGATTACGAGCAGTACTTC. Translated, it gives CASSSPGVADYEQYF.

The chain carries TRBV6-5 and TRBJ2-6; 12 bases agree with TRBD1. The junction had 2 bases not matched to a gene; V was cut back by 9 bases and J by 2 bases. Germline loops: CDR1 MNHEY, CDR2 SVGAGI. The CDR3 has 15 residues. In nucleotides, the CDR3 is TGTGCCAGTGGGACAGGGGGCGCTGGGGCCAACGTCCTGACTTTC. It translates to CASGTGGAGANVLTF.

The chain couples TRBV5-8 to TRBJ1-1; 10 bases map to TRBD1. The CDR3 contains 14 residues. Germline trimming cut 7 bases from V and 0 bases from J; bases unmatched to any gene: 3. Germline CDR1 and CDR2: SGHTS and YDEGEE. The CDR3 region has the DNA TGTGCCAGCCGGGACAGGGGATTGAACACTGAAGCTTTCTTT. This encodes CASRDRGLNTEAFF.

In the case of this clone: The CDR3 end shows no conserved phenylalanine or tryptophan, and so a read error is likely. This sequence joins TRBV3-1 (or the pseudogene TRBV3-2) and TRBJ1-6; D unresolved. The germline V gene encodes CDR1 LGHDT and CDR2 YNNKEL (reference sequence). The CDR3 has 12 amino acids. V dropped 2 bases and J dropped 9 bases, with 5 bases sitting between them. The CDR3 protein is CASSQPGSPLHL. The CDR3 coding sequence is TGTGCCAGCAGCCAACCCGGTTCACCCCTCCACCTT.

The V call is TRBV7-9, the J call TRBJ2-6, with D hard to call. The CDR3 is made up of 13 amino acids. The V gene's germline CDR1 is SEHNR and CDR2 FQNEAQ (reference sequence). Trimming took off 7 bases at V and 1 base at J, with 5 bases between the two ends. DNA of the CDR3: TGTGCCAGCAATCCTTCTGGGGCCAACGTCCTGACTTTC. Amino acids: CASNPSGANVLTF. Full variable domain (missing parts from reference TRBV7-9 and TRBJ2-6): DTGVSQNPRHKITKRGQNVTFRCDPISEHNRLYWYRQTLGQGPEFLTYFQNEAQLEKSRLLSDRFSAERPKGSFSTLEIQRTEQGDSAMYLCASNPSGANVLTFGAGSRLTVL.

V gene TRBV24-1 combines with J gene TRBJ1-1; TRBD1 is a possible D gene (5 bases). This CDR3 has 13 amino acids. V lost 4 bases and J 4 bases, leaving 9 bases between the germline ends. Germline assignment: CDR1 KGHDR and CDR2 SFDVKD. CDR3 in DNA: TGTGCCACCAGTGACGCACAGGTCACTGAAGCTTTCTTT. It is translated as CATSDAQVTEAFF.

The CDR3 loop reads CASSPNSGAAGSLYGYTF. The CDR3 bases are TGCGCCAGCAGCCCGAATTCAGGGGCAGCTGGCTCCCTCTATGGCTACACCTTC. This chain links TRBV5-1 with TRBJ1-2; D perhaps matches TRBD1 (6 bases). The germline CDR1 and CDR2 sequences are SGHRS and YFSETQ. Trimming removed 4 bases from V and 4 bases from J, with 26 bases in between. The CDR3 contains 18 residues.